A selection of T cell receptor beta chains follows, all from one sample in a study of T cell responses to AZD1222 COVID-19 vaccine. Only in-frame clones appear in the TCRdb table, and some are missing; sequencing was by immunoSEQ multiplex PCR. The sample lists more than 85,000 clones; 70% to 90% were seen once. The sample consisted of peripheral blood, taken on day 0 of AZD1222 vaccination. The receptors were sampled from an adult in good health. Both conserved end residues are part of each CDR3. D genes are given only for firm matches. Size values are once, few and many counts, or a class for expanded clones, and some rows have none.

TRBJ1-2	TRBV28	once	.	TGTGCCAGCACCCTTCACGGAGGGGGGATCGGCTACACCTTC	CASTLHGGGIGYTF
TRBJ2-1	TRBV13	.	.	TGTGCCAGCAGCTTCGGCGGGGTCAATGAGCAGTTCTTC	CASSFGGVNEQFF
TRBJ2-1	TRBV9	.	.	TGTGCCAGCAGCGTCGGCTCCTACAATGAGCAGTTCTTC	CASSVGSYNEQFF
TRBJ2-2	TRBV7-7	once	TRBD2	TGTGCTAGCAGCTTGGGACTAGCGGGGACCGCGAACACCGGGGAGCTGTTTTTT	CASSLGLAGTANTGELFF
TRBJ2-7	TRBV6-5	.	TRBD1	TGTACCAGCAGTTACCAACCTGACCGGGACAGGGTTTTC	CTSSYQPDRDRVF
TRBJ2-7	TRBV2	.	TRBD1	TGTGCCAGCAGTGTAGGGGGCATGGGATCCTACGAGCAGTACTTC	CASSVGGMGSYEQYF
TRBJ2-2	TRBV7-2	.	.	TGTGCCAGCAACTTAGCAACCAACACCGGGGAGCTGTTTTTT	CASNLATNTGELFF
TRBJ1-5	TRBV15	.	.	TGTGCCACCAGCAGAGATCGGGGGCTGGGTCAGCCCCAGCATTTT	CATSRDRGLGQPQHF
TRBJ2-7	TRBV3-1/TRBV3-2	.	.	TGTGCCAGCAGCCAAGGGGGGACCTACGAGCAGTACTTC	CASSQGGTYEQYF
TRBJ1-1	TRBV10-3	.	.	TGTGCCATCAGTGGGATTCACACTGAAGCTTTCTTT	CAISGIHTEAFF
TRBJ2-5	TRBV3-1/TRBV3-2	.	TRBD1	TGTGCCAGCAGCCAATACCTGGGGACAGGGGAGACCCAGTACTTC	CASSQYLGTGETQYF
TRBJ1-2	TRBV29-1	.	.	TGCAGCGTCGTCGGGCAGAGCTTCTATGGCTACACCTTC	CSVVGQSFYGYTF
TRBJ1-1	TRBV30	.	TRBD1	TGTGCCTCCACTCTCACAGACAGGGGTCCCACTGAAGCTTTCTTT	CASTLTDRGPTEAFF
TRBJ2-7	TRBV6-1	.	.	TGTGCCAGCAGTGAAGTGGAGGGTAGCTACGAGCAGTACTTC	CASSEVEGSYEQYF
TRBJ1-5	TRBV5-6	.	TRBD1	TGTGCCAGCAGCTATCGGACAGGGGTCGGCAATCAGCCCCAGCATTTT	CASSYRTGVGNQPQHF
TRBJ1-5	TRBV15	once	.	TGTGCCACCAGCAGAGGACAGGAGAATCAGCCCCAGCATTTT	CATSRGQENQPQHF
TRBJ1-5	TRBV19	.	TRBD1	TGTGCCAGTAGTATAGGGGACAGGGGGGGAGATCAGCCCCAGCATTTT	CASSIGDRGGDQPQHF
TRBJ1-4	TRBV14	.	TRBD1	TGTGCCAGCAGCGGCTGGAGGGGGCGCGATGAAAAACTGTTTTTT	CASSGWRGRDEKLFF
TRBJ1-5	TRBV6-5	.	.	TGTGCCATCCCTACAACGCCGGGTAGCAATCAGCCCCAGCATTTT	CAIPTTPGSNQPQHF
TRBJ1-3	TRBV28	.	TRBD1	TGTGCCAGCGGAACGACAGGGGCTGGAAACACCATATATTTT	CASGTTGAGNTIYF
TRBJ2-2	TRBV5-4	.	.	TGTGCCAGCAGCCCCGGCGGGAACACCGGGGAGCTGTTTTTT	CASSPGGNTGELFF
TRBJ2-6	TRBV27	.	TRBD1	TGTGCCAGCACCCGGGACAGAGGGGCCCTGCTCGGGGCCAACGTCCTGACTTTC	CASTRDRGALLGANVLTF
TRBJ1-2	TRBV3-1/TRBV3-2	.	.	TGTGCCAGCAGCCTCAGCGGAGGGGCTCTCTATGGCTACACCTTC	CASSLSGGALYGYTF
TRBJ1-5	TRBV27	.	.	TGTGCCAGCAAACTGATGGGGTCGGGTCAGCCCCAGCATTTT	CASKLMGSGQPQHF
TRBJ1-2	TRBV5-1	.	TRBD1	TGCGCCAGCAGCTTGGCGGGACAGGGGGCCCCTTTCTATGGCTACACCTTC	CASSLAGQGAPFYGYTF
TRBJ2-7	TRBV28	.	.	TGTGCCAGCAGTCCGGGGTACTACGAGCAGTACTTC	CASSPGYYEQYF
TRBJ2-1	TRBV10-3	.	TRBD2	TGTGCCATCAGTGAGCGTAGCGGGAGTGGGAATGAGCAGTTCTTC	CAISERSGSGNEQFF
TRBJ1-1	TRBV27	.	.	TGTGCCAGCAGTTTAATTCCTATTAGAGGCACTGAAGCTTTCTTT	CASSLIPIRGTEAFF
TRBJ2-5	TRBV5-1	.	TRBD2	TGCGCCAGCAGCTTAGGGGCTAGCGGAGCATCCCAAGAGACCCAGTACTTC	CASSLGASGASQETQYF
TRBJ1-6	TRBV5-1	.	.	TGCGCCAGCAGCGCGACAGGATTTAGCCTGGGTTCACCCCTCCACTTT	CASSATGFSLGSPLHF
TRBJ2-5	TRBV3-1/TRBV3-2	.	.	TGTGCCAGCAGCCGGGACCGCCAAGAGACCCAGTACTTC	CASSRDRQETQYF
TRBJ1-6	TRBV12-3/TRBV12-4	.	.	TGTGCCAGCCGACCGGGGGGCGGACCCCTCCACTTT	CASRPGGGPLHF
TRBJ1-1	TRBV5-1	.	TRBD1	TGCGCCAGCATGGGACAGGGCCCGGGGGCTTTCTTT	CASMGQGPGAFF
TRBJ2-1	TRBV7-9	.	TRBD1	TGTGCCAGCAGTGTAGGACAGGGGTCCGGTGAGCAGTTCTTC	CASSVGQGSGEQFF
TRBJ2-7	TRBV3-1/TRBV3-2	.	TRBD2	TGTGCCAGCAGCCAAGATGGACTAGCAGACGAGCAGTACTTC	CASSQDGLADEQYF
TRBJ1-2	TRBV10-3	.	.	TGTGCCATTAGTGAGATAGGGACCGACTATGGCTACACCTTC	CAISEIGTDYGYTF
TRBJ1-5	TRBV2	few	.	TGTGCCAGCAGTGAACGGACTCAGAGCCAGCCCCAGCATTTT	CASSERTQSQPQHF
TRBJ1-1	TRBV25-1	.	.	TGTGCCAGCAGTGAATCGTTTGCCAGTTGGGCTGAAGCTTTCTTT	CASSESFASWAEAFF
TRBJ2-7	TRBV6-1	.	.	TGTGCCAGCAGTGAATGGCAGCTAACCTCCTACGAGCAGTACTTC	CASSEWQLTSYEQYF
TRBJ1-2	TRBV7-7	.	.	TGTGCCAGCAGCCCCCGAACGTTGTCCCCAGCTGTTAACTATGGCTACACCTTC	CASSPRTLSPAVNYGYTF
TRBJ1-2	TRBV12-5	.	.	TGTGCTAGTGGTTTGACGTCGAGAAGCTATGGCTACACCTTC	CASGLTSRSYGYTF
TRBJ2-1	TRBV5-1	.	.	TGCGCCAGCAGCCTGGCCGGGACTGGAGCGAATGAGCAGTTCTTC	CASSLAGTGANEQFF
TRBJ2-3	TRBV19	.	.	TGTGCCAGTACTCCCGGGGGACTTCGCACAGATACGCAGTATTTT	CASTPGGLRTDTQYF
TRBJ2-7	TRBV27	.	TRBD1	TGTGCCAGCAGTTCACTCCTCCGACAGGGGAGAAGGAACGAGCAGTACTTC	CASSSLLRQGRRNEQYF
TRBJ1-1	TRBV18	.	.	TGTGCCAGCTCCCAAGGACAGAACACTGAAGCTTTCTTT	CASSQGQNTEAFF
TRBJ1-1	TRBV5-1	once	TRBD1	TGCGCCAGCAGCTTGGCCGGGACAGGGGAAGCTTTCTTT	CASSLAGTGEAFF
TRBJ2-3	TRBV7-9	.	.	TGTGCCAGCAGCACCGTAGGCACAGATACGCAGTATTTT	CASSTVGTDTQYF
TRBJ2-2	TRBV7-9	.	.	TGTGCCAGCAGCCCAGGGCCCGGGGAGCTGTTTTTT	CASSPGPGELFF
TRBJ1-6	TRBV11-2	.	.	TGTGCCAGCAGCCCCCAGTCTTCCTATAATTCACCCCTCCACTTT	CASSPQSSYNSPLHF
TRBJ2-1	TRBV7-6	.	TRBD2	TGTGCCAGCGGGACTAGCGGGAGTAATGAGCAGTTCTTC	CASGTSGSNEQFF
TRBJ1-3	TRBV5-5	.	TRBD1	TGTGCCAGCAGCCCTAGCCCCCGACAGGGCGCCGGAAACACCATATATTTT	CASSPSPRQGAGNTIYF